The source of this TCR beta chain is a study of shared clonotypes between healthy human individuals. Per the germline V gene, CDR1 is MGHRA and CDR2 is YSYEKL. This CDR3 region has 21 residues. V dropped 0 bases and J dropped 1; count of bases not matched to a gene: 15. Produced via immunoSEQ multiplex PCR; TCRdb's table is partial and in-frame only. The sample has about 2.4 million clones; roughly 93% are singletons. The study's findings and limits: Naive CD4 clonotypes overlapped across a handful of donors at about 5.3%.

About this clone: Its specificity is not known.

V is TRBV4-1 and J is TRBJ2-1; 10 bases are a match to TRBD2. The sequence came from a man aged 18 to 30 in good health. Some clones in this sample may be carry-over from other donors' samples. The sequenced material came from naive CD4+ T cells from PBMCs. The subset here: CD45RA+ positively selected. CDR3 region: CASSQDGSSGRAPWSYNEQFF. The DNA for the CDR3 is TGCGCCAGCAGCCAAGATGGGAGCAGCGGGAGGGCCCCTTGGTCCTACAATGAGCAGTTCTTC.